This TCR beta chain was observed in a study of shared clonotypes between healthy human individuals. Findings of the study overall: Clonotype sharing among donors likely depends on sequencing depth.

In regard to this clone: Its antigen is still unknown.

The germline gives CDR1 MNHEY, CDR2 SVGAGI. Trimming left V 1 base short and J 4 bases short, with 10 bases between. The CDR3 length is 14 residues. Evenly divided among several immunoSEQ plates was the genomic DNA of each subset. As processed by the authors: Because ImmunoSEQ provided only junction sequences with no quality scores, the filtering differed. Assay: immunoSEQ multiplex PCR; the TCRdb copy retains only in-frame clones and omits some. Clone size and V and J calls were adopted from that table, with D and trimming inferred from the DNA. The sample lists fewer than 1.4 million clones, about four fifths occurring once.

The chain recombines TRBV6-5 with TRBJ2-5; D may correspond to TRBD1 or TRBD2 (6 bases each). Sequencing was performed on memory CD4+ T cells from PBMCs. Subset here: CD45RA-negative fraction. This clonotype originated in a man between 18 and 35 years old in good health. Some clones in this sample may be carry-over from other donors' samples. CDR3 DNA: TGTGCCAGCAGTTACTGGGGGGCGGGAGAGACCCAGTACTTC. The encoded protein is CASSYWGAGETQYF.